This T cell receptor (beta chain) is drawn from a study of breast tumors, draining lymph nodes, adjacent tissues. CDR3 length: 14 residues. Germline CDR1 and CDR2: SGHRS and YFSETQ. TCRdb recomputed calls from the multiplex PCR reads with MiXCR, one row per CDR3 protein. The sample lists roughly 130,000 distinct CDR3 sequences; approximately 20% were seen once. Findings and limits, study-wide: Data fit most tumor T cells coming from lymph node, expanding in tumor. Tumors had less TCR diversity than lymph nodes, more than nontumor tissue. The lymph node origin of tumor T cells was framed as consistent with a hypothesis, not demonstrated.

Of note for this clonotype: No antigen is known for it. A junction boundary mismatches the germline segment, possibly from a read error.

Axillary draining lymph nodes of breast cancer patients supplied the node samples. The receptor was isolated from a female donor with breast cancer. Some clones in this sample may be carry-over from other donors' samples. What was sequenced was axillary lymph node tissue. V is TRBV5-1 and J is TRBJ2-5; 10 nucleotides line up with TRBD1. CDR3 residues: CASSRDRGQETQCF. In DNA, the CDR3 is TGCGCCAGCAGCCGGGACAGGGGACAAGAGACCCAGTGCTTC.